A selection of T cell receptor beta chains follows, all from one sample in a study of blood T cell repertoires in COVID-19. Measured with immunoSEQ multiplex PCR; TCRdb has only the in-frame clones, and not every one. The table has some 270,000 clones, 89% seen once. Sequencing was done on a sample of peripheral blood. The receptors were gathered from a woman in her forties who had recovered from COVID-19. Both conserved end residues are part of each CDR3. The D gene is left open where the match is weak. Clone size, where shown, is once, few, many, or a class for clones that have expanded.

J	D	size	V	DNA	CDR3
TRBJ1-2	-	-	TRBV2	TGTGCCAGCACGTTTACGGTGGGAGTTGGCTACACCTTC	CASTFTVGVGYTF
TRBJ1-2	TRBD1	-	TRBV6-5	TGTGCCAGCAGACCAGAAGGGGGACAGGATGGCTACACCTTC	CASRPEGGQDGYTF
TRBJ2-1	-	-	TRBV12-5	TGTGCTAGTGGACTCGGACAGTACTACAATGAGCAGTTCTTC	CASGLGQYYNEQFF
TRBJ1-2	TRBD1	-	TRBV28	TGTGCCAGCAGTTCCAGGGGGCGAGACTATGGCTACACCTTC	CASSSRGRDYGYTF
TRBJ2-3	TRBD2	-	TRBV28	TGTGCCAGCAAACTAGCGGGGGGCCACACAGATACGCAGTATTTT	CASKLAGGHTDTQYF
TRBJ2-1	-	-	TRBV9	TGTGCCAGCAGCGTAGCCCCTTCGGGGGATGAGCAGTTCTTC	CASSVAPSGDEQFF
TRBJ2-1	-	-	TRBV6-5	TGTGCCAGCAGACCATCACAGGGTAACGAGCAGTTCTTC	CASRPSQGNEQFF
TRBJ2-3	TRBD1	-	TRBV2	TGTGCCAGCAGTGACGGGACAGGGGCTAGCACAGATACGCAGTATTTT	CASSDGTGASTDTQYF
TRBJ2-7	-	-	TRBV5-5	TGTGCCAGCAGCTTGTGGGCAGGGTCCGCCTACGAGCAGTACTTC	CASSLWAGSAYEQYF
TRBJ2-1	TRBD2	-	TRBV9	TGTGCCAGCAGCGTAAGGGGACTAGCGGGGGACAATGAGCAGTTCTTC	CASSVRGLAGDNEQFF
TRBJ2-5	TRBD1	-	TRBV28	TGTGCCAGCAGTTCGGACAGGGAAGAGACCCAGTACTTC	CASSSDREETQYF
TRBJ1-3	TRBD1	-	TRBV19	TGTGCCAGTAAACAGGGGCCCTCTGGAAACACCATATATTTT	CASKQGPSGNTIYF
TRBJ2-5	TRBD2	-	TRBV6-2/TRBV6-3	TGTGCCAGCAGTTGGCGAGTTGTTAGCGGGAGGGTTGAAGAGACCCAGTACTTC	CASSWRVVSGRVEETQYF
TRBJ1-2	TRBD1	-	TRBV24-1	TGTGCCACCAGTGATTGGCCCGGGACAGGGGTAGACTATGGCTACACCTTC	CATSDWPGTGVDYGYTF
TRBJ2-7	-	-	TRBV27	TGTGCCAGCAGTCGGACCCAAACTGGAGGGGAGCAGTACTTC	CASSRTQTGGEQYF
TRBJ1-2	-	-	TRBV9	TGTGCCAGCAGCGTTGTCTCGTCAGGCCCATATGGCTACACCTTC	CASSVVSSGPYGYTF
TRBJ2-7	-	-	TRBV27	TGTGCCAGCAGTCCTCGAGTTGTGGGGGGTTCTCGGGGCGGCTACGAGCAGTACTTC	CASSPRVVGGSRGGYEQYF
TRBJ1-5	-	-	TRBV21-1	TGTGCCAGCAGCAAAGAGGCCAGGGAGGGCAATCAGCCCCAGCATTTT	CASSKEAREGNQPQHF
TRBJ2-2	TRBD1	-	TRBV5-1	TGCGCCAGCAGCGGAACAGGGGACACCGGGGAGCTGTTTTTT	CASSGTGDTGELFF
TRBJ1-2	-	-	TRBV11-3	TGTGCCAGCAGCTTAGCGGGTCAGACGAACTATGGCTACACCTTC	CASSLAGQTNYGYTF
TRBJ1-5	TRBD1	few	TRBV30	TGTGCCTGGAGTGCGGGAGGACAGGGACCCCGTCAGCCCCAGCATTTT	CAWSAGGQGPRQPQHF
TRBJ1-3	-	-	TRBV28	TGTGCCACCAAAGGTCCAGGGAGAAACACCATATATTTT	CATKGPGRNTIYF
TRBJ2-5	TRBD2	-	TRBV3-1/TRBV3-2	TGTGCCAGCAGCCAAGTTCCAGCGGGGCGGGAGACCCAGTACTTC	CASSQVPAGRETQYF
TRBJ1-3	-	-	TRBV4-1	TGCGCCAGCAGCCCCAAAAGGGAGACGGCCGGAAACACCATATATTTT	CASSPKRETAGNTIYF
TRBJ1-4	TRBD1	-	TRBV11-2	TGTGCCAGCAGGTCAACCGGGACAGATAATGAAAAACTGTTTTTT	CASRSTGTDNEKLFF
TRBJ1-2	TRBD1	-	TRBV7-9	TGTGCCAGCAGCTTAGGGACAGGGGATAGGGGCTACACCTTC	CASSLGTGDRGYTF
TRBJ2-2	-	-	TRBV19	TGTGCCAGTAGTCCCGGTTTACCCGGGGAGCTGTTTTTT	CASSPGLPGELFF
TRBJ2-5	TRBD1	once	TRBV10-1	TGCGCCAGCATTGGTTTCTTAGGGGGCCTGGGAGAGACCCAGTACTTC	CASIGFLGGLGETQYF
TRBJ1-1	-	-	TRBV30	TGTGCCTGGAGTGTAAGGGCAGGGGACACTGAAGCTTTCTTT	CAWSVRAGDTEAFF
TRBJ2-1	TRBD2	-	TRBV13	TGTGCCAGCAGCCCAGAGGGAAATAGCGGGAGGACTGAGCAGTTCTTC	CASSPEGNSGRTEQFF
TRBJ2-2	TRBD1	once	TRBV9	TGTGCCAGCAGCTTACGGACAGGGAGCAGCACCGGGGAGCTGTTTTTT	CASSLRTGSSTGELFF
TRBJ1-5	-	-	TRBV6-1	TGTGCCAGCAGTGAAGTCGGAGGGCCCCAGCCCCAGCATTTT	CASSEVGGPQPQHF